Shown below are 2 T cell receptor beta chains from a single sample sequenced in a study of T cells after posttransplantation cyclophosphamide. Treatment was busulfan-fludarabine conditioning, a marrow graft, and cyclophosphamide on days +3 and +4. Using immunoSEQ multiplex PCR, the repertoire was profiled, and TCRdb retains in-frame clones only, with some absent. In total the sample includes fewer than 7,500 clones, none of them seen once. Sequenced here: PBMCs, sampled after allogeneic stem cell transplant with posttransplant cyclophosphamide. These receptors were collected from a female patient in her forties or fifties who received an allogeneic stem cell transplant from an unrelated donor, was CMV-positive, and had acute GVHD only. Some T cells may be provided by the graft donor.

This clone was detected only a few times. The chain has TRBV18 and TRBJ2-5; TRBD2 matches at 10 bases. CDR3 length: 17 amino acids. With 3 bases clipped from V and 0 bases from J, the junction kept 7 bases outside the gene matches. Germline lookup yields CDR1 KGHSH and CDR2 LQKENI. The CDR3 spells CASSPLPTSGHQETQYF. DNA for the CDR3: TGTGCCAGCTCACCCCTCCCGACTAGCGGGCACCAAGAGACCCAGTACTTC.

This clone showed up just a few times. CDR3 bases: TGCGCCAGCAGCTTTTATTTTCTGGACAGCCCGTACAATGAGCAGTTCTTC. This translates into CASSFYFLDSPYNEQFF. The chain is built from TRBV5-1 and TRBJ2-1, with a possible D match to TRBD1 (6 bases). Trimming removed 2 bases from V and 4 bases from J, with 19 bases in between. The CDR3 covers 17 residues. In germline, CDR1 is SGHRS, CDR2 YFSETQ.